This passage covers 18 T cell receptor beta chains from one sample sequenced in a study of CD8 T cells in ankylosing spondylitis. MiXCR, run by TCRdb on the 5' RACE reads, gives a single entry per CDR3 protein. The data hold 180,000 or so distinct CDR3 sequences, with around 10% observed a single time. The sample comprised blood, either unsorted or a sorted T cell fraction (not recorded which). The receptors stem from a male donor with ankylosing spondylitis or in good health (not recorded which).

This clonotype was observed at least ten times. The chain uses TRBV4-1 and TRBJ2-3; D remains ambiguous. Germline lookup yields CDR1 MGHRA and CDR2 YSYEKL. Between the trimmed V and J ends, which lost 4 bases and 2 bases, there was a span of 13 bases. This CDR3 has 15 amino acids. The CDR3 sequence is CASSLHSSATDTQYF. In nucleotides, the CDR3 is TGCGCCAGCAGCCTTCACAGCAGTGCCACAGATACGCAGTATTTT.

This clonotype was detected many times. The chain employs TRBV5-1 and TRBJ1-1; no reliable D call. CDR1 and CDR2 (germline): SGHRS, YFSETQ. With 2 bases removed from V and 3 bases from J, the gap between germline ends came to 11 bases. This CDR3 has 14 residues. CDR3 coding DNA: TGCGCCAGCAGCTTTCAACGGCGGGACACTGAAGCTTTCTTT. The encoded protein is CASSFQRRDTEAFF.

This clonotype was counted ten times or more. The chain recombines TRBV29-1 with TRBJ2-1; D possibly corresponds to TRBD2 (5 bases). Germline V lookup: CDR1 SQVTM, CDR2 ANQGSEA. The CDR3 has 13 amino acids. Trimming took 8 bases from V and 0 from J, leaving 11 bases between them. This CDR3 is CSFSDLSYNEQFF. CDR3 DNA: TGCAGCTTTAGCGACCTCTCCTACAATGAGCAGTTCTTC.

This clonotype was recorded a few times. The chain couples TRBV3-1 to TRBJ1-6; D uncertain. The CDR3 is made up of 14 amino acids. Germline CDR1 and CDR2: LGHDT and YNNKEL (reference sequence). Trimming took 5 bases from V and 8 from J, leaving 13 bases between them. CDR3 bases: TGTGCCAGCAGCATAACGACTGAATATTCACCCCTCCACTTT. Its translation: CASSITTEYSPLHF.

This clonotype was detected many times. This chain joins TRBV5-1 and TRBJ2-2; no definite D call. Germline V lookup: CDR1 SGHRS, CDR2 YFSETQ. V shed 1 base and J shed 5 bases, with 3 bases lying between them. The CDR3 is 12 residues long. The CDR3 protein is CASSLMTGELFF. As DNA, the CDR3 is TGCGCCAGCAGCTTGATGACCGGGGAGCTGTTTTTT.

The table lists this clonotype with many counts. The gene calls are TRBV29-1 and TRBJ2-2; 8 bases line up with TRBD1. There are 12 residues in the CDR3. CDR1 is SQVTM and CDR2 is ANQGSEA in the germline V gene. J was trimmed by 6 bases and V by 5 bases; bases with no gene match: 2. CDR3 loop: CSVPTGAGELFF. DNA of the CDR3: TGCAGCGTTCCGACAGGGGCCGGGGAGCTGTTTTTT.

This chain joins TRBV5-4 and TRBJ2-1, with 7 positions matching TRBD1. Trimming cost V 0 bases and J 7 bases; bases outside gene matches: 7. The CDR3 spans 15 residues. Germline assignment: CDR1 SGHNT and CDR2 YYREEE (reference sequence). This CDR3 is CASSLDRGRINEQFF. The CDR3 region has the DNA TGTGCCAGCAGCTTGGACAGGGGCAGGATAAATGAGCAGTTCTTC.

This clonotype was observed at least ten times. As DNA, the CDR3 is TGCAGTGCTAGAGATGGACAGGGCGTTGAAAAACTGTTTTTT. Its protein product is CSARDGQGVEKLFF. V and J are TRBV20-1 and TRBJ1-4; 8 bases are shared with TRBD1. V shed 0 bases and J 7 bases; nucleotides not matched to a gene: 4. The CDR3 has 14 residues. Germline lookup yields CDR1 DFQATT and CDR2 SNEGSKA (reference sequence).

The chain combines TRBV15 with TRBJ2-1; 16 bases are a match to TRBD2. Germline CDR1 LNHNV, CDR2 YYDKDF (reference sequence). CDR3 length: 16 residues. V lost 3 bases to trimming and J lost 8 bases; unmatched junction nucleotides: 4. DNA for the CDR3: TGTGCCACCAGCAGGGGGACTAGCGGGAGGGGGGATGAGCAGTTCTTC. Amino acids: CATSRGTSGRGDEQFF.

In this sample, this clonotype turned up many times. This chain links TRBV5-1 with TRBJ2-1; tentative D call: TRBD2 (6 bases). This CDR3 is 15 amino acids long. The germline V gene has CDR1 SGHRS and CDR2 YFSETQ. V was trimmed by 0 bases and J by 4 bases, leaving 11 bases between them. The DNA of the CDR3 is TGCGCCAGCAGCTTGGAGGCTAGCGAATACAATGAGCAGTTCTTC. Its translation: CASSLEASEYNEQFF. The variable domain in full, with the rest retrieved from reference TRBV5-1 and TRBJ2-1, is KAGVTQTPRYLIKTRGQQVTLSCSPISGHRSVSWYQQTPGQGLQFLFEYFSETQRNKGNFPGRFSGRQFSNSRSEMNVSTLELGDSALYLCASSLEASEYNEQFFGPGTRLTVL.

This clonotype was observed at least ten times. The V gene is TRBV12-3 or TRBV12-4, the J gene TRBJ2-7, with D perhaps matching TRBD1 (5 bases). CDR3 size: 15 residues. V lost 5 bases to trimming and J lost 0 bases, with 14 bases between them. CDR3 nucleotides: TGTGCCAGCAGTCCATCCAGGGTACCCTCCTACGAGCAGTACTTC. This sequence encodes CASSPSRVPSYEQYF.

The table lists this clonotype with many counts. The CDR3 bases are TGCAGTGCTCCCGCTAGAGCGGGGTGGGGGGAGACCCAGTACTTC. Protein sequence: CSAPARAGWGETQYF. The genes are TRBV20-1 and TRBJ2-5, with 7 bases fitting TRBD2. The junction had 14 bases not matched to a gene; V was cut back by 5 bases and J by 5 bases. The CDR3 has 15 residues. The V gene's germline CDR1 is DFQATT and CDR2 SNEGSKA (reference sequence).

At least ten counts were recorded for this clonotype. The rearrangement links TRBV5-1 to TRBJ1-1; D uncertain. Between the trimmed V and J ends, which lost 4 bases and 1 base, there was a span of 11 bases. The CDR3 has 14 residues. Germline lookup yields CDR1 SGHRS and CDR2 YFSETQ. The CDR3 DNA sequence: TGCGCCAGCAGCGTCCTGGGGTGGAACACTGAAGCTTTCTTT. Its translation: CASSVLGWNTEAFF. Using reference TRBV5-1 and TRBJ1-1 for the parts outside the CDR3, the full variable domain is KAGVTQTPRYLIKTRGQQVTLSCSPISGHRSVSWYQQTPGQGLQFLFEYFSETQRNKGNFPGRFSGRQFSNSRSEMNVSTLELGDSALYLCASSVLGWNTEAFFGQGTRLTVV.

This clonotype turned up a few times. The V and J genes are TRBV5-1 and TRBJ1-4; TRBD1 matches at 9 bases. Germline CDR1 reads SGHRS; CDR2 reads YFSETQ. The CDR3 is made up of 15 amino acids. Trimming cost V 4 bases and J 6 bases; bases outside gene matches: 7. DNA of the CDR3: TGCGCCAGCAGCATAACAGGGGGCCGGGATGAAAAACTGTTTTTT. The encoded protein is CASSITGGRDEKLFF.

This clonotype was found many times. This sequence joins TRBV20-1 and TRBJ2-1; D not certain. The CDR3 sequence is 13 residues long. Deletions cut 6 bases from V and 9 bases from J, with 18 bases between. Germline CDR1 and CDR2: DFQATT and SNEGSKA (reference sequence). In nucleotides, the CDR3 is TGCAGTGCCTATAACCTCAGATCGATTGAGCAGTTCTTC. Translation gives CSAYNLRSIEQFF.

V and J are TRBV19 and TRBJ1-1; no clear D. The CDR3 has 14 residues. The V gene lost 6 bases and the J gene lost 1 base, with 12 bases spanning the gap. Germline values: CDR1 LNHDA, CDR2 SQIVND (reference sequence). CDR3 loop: CASRTSRKNTEAFF. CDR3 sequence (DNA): TGTGCCAGTAGAACCTCACGCAAGAACACTGAAGCTTTCTTT.

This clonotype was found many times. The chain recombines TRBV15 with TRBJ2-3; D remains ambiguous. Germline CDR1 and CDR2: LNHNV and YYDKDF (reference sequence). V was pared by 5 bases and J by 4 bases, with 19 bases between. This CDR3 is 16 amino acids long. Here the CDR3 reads CATSAGTGPEADTQYF. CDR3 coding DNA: TGTGCCACCAGCGCCGGTACGGGCCCAGAGGCAGATACGCAGTATTTT.

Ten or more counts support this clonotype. CDR3 sequence reads: CASNGRINQPQHF. CDR3 sequence (DNA): TGTGCCAGCAACGGACGGATCAATCAGCCCCAGCATTTT. V gene TRBV12-3 or TRBV12-4 combines with J gene TRBJ1-5; D not resolved. With 7 bases removed from V and 3 bases from J, the gap between germline ends came to 10 bases. The length of the CDR3 is 13 residues.